This T cell receptor beta chain was sequenced for a study of control samples from healthy donors and cancer patients. TCRdb keeps only in-frame clones here, not all; method: immunoSEQ multiplex PCR. The sample records roughly 130,000 clones, 70% to 90% being singletons. Germline V gene sequence: CDR1 SGHRS, CDR2 YFSETQ. J gave up 8 bases and V 4 bases, and 3 bases lay outside the gene matches. The length of the CDR3 is 13 residues. The TCR originated in a woman aged 25 to 39 in good health. Sequencing was done on a sample of blood. The genes are TRBV5-1 and TRBJ1-4, with TRBD1 matching 9 bases. As DNA, the CDR3 is TGCGCCAGCAGCGTGACAGGGGGGGAAAAACTGTTTTTT. It translates to CASSVTGGEKLFF.